This T cell receptor beta chain was captured in a study of T cell responses to AZD1222 COVID-19 vaccine. Study-level information: Second-dose schedules of about 4 or about 12 weeks were combined. Notes on the study in general: Donor demographics were predominantly white British with a female majority; clonal diversity may be underestimated. The repertoires were collected only after the peak T cell response.

Some clones are missing from TCRdb's copy, which holds only in-frame ones; the method was immunoSEQ multiplex PCR. Among over 150,000 clones, approximately 90% were seen once, and the ten largest hold under 8%. Regarding this clone: Its target is not known.

In germline, CDR1 is SGDLS, CDR2 YYNGEE. This CDR3 is 13 amino acids long. V was shortened by 3 bases and J by 7 bases, with 8 bases between the two germline ends. This receptor was identified in an adult in good health. The specimen was peripheral blood, collected on day 0 of AZD1222 vaccination. V gene TRBV9 combines with J gene TRBJ1-6, with D uncertain. Here the CDR3 reads CASSATSNSPLHF. The CDR3 nucleotides read TGTGCCAGCAGCGCCACTTCCAATTCACCCCTCCACTTT.